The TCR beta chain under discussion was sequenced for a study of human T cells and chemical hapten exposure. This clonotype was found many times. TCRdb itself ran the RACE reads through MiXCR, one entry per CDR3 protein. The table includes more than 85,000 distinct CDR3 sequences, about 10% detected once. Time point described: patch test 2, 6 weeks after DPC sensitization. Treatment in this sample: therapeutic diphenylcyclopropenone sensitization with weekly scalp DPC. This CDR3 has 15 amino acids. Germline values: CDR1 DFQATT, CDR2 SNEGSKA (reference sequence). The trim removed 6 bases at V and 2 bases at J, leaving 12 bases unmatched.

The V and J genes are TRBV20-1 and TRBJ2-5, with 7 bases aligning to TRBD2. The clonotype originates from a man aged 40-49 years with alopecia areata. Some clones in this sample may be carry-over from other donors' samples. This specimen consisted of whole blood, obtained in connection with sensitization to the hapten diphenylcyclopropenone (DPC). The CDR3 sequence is CSADDGTTFQETQYF. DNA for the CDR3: TGCAGTGCCGATGACGGGACTACCTTTCAAGAGACCCAGTACTTC.